These 12 T cell receptor beta chains were all obtained from the same sample, sequenced in a study of CD8 T cells in Susac syndrome. cDNA came from about 0.46 to 1 ug RNA primed by random hexamers. TCRdb re-derived calls from the immunoSEQ multiplex PCR reads in MiXCR, one entry per CDR3 protein. The repertoire has some 120,000 distinct CDR3 sequences, around 94% of them found once; the top ten carry around 0.2%. The source material was CD8+ T cells from PBMCs. Source of these receptors: a human donor with Susac syndrome.

The rearrangement joins TRBV15 to TRBJ2-7; D remains unclear. Germline V gene sequence: CDR1 LNHNV, CDR2 YYDKDF (reference sequence). The germline V and J ends were trimmed by 5 bases and 0 bases, with 14 bases remaining between them. The CDR3 sequence is 15 residues long. DNA of the CDR3: TGTGCCACCAGCGAGAGTGGGGTCATCTCCTACGAGCAGTACTTC. It codes for CATSESGVISYEQYF. The full variable domain, with the rest looked up from reference TRBV15 and TRBJ2-7, is DAMVIQNPRYQVTQFGKPVTLSCSQTLNHNVMYWYQQKSSQAPKLLFHYYDKDFNNEADTPDNFQSRRPNTSFCFLDIRSPGLGDTAMYLCATSESGVISYEQYFGPGTRLTVT.

This CDR3 reads CASSLLLNTDTQYF. DNA for the CDR3: TGTGCCAGCAGCTTGCTACTTAACACAGATACGCAGTATTTT. V usage is TRBV7-8 and J usage is TRBJ2-3; D ambiguous. The ends were cut back, 3 bases at V and 2 bases at J, with 9 bases in the middle. The germline CDR1 and CDR2 sequences are SGHVS and FQNEAQ. The CDR3 contains 14 residues.

In DNA form, the CDR3 reads TGCAGTGCCGTTCCGACAGGGTCGAACACTGAAGCTTTCTTT. This sequence encodes CSAVPTGSNTEAFF. The V call is TRBV20-1, the J call TRBJ1-1; 7 bases agree with TRBD1. Germline CDR1 reads DFQATT; CDR2 reads SNEGSKA (reference sequence). This CDR3 contains 14 residues. The V segment lost 6 bases and the J segment 1 base; nucleotides outside the gene matches: 8.

The rearrangement uses TRBV7-3 and TRBJ1-1; tentative D call: TRBD1 (5 bases). Germline assignment: CDR1 SGHTA and CDR2 FQGTGA. V dropped 5 bases and J dropped 5 bases, with 12 bases sitting between them. The CDR3 totals 13 residues. The CDR3 nucleotides are TGTGCCAGCAGCGCAGGGTATAAGACTGAAGCTTTCTTT. It translates to CASSAGYKTEAFF.

The chain uses TRBV13 and TRBJ2-7; 7 bases map to TRBD1. V trimming: 5 bases; J trimming: 2 bases; junction bases outside the gene matches: 6. Germline-derived CDR1 and CDR2 are PRHDT and FYEKMQ (reference sequence). The CDR3 is 14 residues long. Here the CDR3 reads CASSPPGQPYEQYF. Written as DNA, the CDR3 is TGTGCCAGCAGCCCCCCGGGACAGCCCTACGAGCAGTACTTC.

The chain uses TRBV29-1 and TRBJ2-3; D tentatively reads TRBD1 or TRBD2 (5 bases each). Germline V lookup: CDR1 SQVTM, CDR2 ANQGSEA. Trimming pared 6 bases from V and 0 bases from J, leaving 16 bases between. This CDR3 has 15 residues. CDR3 nucleotide sequence: TGCAGCGTCCAAGTCCGGGACGGTAGCACAGATACGCAGTATTTT. Encoded protein: CSVQVRDGSTDTQYF.

The J gene is TRBJ1-1, the V gene TRBV27; no definite D call. Trimming cost V 2 bases and J 1 base, with 11 bases left between them. From germline, CDR1 is MNHEY and CDR2 SMNVEV (reference sequence). The CDR3 runs to 15 residues. CDR3 loop: CASSLQSDGNTEAFF. In DNA form, the CDR3 reads TGTGCCAGCAGTTTACAGTCCGACGGGAACACTGAAGCTTTCTTT.

A single count supports this clonotype. The chain joins TRBV11-2 to TRBJ2-7, with a tentative D call TRBD2 (5 bases). The CDR3 is 17 residues long. The V end was cut by 2 bases, the J end by 1 base, with 18 bases between. Germline-derived CDR1 and CDR2 are SGHAT and FQNNGV. CDR3 DNA sequence: TGTGCCAGCAGCTTATGGAGAGGGCCCGAGGGATCCTACGAGCAGTACTTC. Translated, it gives CASSLWRGPEGSYEQYF.

The gene calls are TRBV10-2 and TRBJ2-1, with D unresolved. The V end lost 10 bases, the J end lost 9 bases, and 13 bases lay between the germline ends. CDR1 is WSHSY and CDR2 is SAAADI in the germline V gene. This CDR3 is built from 11 residues. In DNA form, the CDR3 reads TGCGCCACCACCACCACTGGTGAGCAGTTCTTC. It specifies CATTTTGEQFF.

The chain recombines TRBV7-6 with TRBJ1-5; no clear D. V was cut by 4 bases and J by 3 bases, with 7 bases left in between. Germline V gene sequence: CDR1 SGHVS, CDR2 FNYEAQ. The CDR3 is 13 residues long. CDR3 amino acids: CASSSSLNQPQHF. For the CDR3, the DNA is TGTGCCAGCAGCTCTAGCCTCAATCAGCCCCAGCATTTT.

The V and J genes are TRBV6-4 and TRBJ1-5, with D tentatively TRBD1 (5 bases). CDR3 length: 16 amino acids. V lost 0 bases to trimming and J lost 0 bases, with 9 bases between them. CDR1 and CDR2 from the germline V gene are MRHNA and SNTAGT. The CDR3 spells CASSDSGPYSNQPQHF. CDR3 DNA sequence: TGTGCCAGCAGTGACTCGGGGCCCTATAGCAATCAGCCCCAGCATTTT.

The rearrangement joins TRBV27 to TRBJ2-1; 7 nucleotides match TRBD2. CDR3 length: 15 residues. The V segment lost 4 bases and the J segment 4 bases; nucleotides outside the gene matches: 7. Germline loops: CDR1 MNHEY, CDR2 SMNVEV (reference sequence). CDR3 nucleotides: TGTGCCAGCAGTTGGAGCGGGGCCAATTACAATGAGCAGTTCTTC. It is translated as CASSWSGANYNEQFF.